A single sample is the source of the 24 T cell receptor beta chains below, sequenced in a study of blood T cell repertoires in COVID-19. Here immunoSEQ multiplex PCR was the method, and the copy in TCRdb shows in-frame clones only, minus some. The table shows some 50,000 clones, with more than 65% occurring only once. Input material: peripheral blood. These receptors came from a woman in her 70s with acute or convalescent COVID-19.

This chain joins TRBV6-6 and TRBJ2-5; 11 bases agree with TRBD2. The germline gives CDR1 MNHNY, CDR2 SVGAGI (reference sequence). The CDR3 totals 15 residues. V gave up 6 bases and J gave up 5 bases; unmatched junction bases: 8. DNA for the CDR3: TGTGCCAGCAGGGGTAGCGGGAGGGCCGTGGAGACCCAGTACTTC. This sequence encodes CASRGSGRAVETQYF.

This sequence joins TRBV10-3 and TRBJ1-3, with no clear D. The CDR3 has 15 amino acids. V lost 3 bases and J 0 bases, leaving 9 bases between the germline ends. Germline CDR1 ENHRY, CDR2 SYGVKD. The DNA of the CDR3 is TGTGCCATCAGTGACGTCAGGAACTCTGGAAACACCATATATTTT. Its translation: CAISDVRNSGNTIYF.

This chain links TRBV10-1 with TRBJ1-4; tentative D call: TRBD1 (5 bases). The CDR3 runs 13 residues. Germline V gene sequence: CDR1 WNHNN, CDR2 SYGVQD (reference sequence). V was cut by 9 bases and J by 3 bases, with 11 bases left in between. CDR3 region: CASRGWSNEKLFF. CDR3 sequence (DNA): TGCGCCAGTCGGGGGTGGTCTAATGAAAAACTGTTTTTT.

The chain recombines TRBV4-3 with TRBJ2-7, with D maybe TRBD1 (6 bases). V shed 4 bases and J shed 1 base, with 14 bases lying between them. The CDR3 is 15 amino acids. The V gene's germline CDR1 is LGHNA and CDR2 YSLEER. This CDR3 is CASSLQTGASYEQYF. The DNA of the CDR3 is TGCGCCAGCAGCCTACAGACAGGAGCTTCCTACGAGCAGTACTTC.

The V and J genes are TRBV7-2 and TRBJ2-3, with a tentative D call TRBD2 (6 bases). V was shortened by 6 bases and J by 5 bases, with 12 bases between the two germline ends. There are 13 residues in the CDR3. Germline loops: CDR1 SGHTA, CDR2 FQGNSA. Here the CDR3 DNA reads TGTGCCAGCAGGCGACTAGGGATAGATACGCAGTATTTT. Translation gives CASRRLGIDTQYF. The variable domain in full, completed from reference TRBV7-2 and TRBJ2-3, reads GAGVSQSPSNKVTEKGKDVELRCDPISGHTALYWYRQSLGQGLEFLIYFQGNSAPDKSGLPSDRFSAERTGGSVSTLTIQRTQQEDSAVYLCASRRLGIDTQYFGPGTRLTVL.

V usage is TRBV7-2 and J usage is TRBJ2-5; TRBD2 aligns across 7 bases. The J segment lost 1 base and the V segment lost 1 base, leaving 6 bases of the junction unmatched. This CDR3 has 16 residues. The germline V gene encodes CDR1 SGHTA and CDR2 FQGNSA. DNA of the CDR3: TGTGCCAGCAGCTTAGAGTGGGAGGGTTTCCAAGAGACCCAGTACTTC. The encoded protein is CASSLEWEGFQETQYF.

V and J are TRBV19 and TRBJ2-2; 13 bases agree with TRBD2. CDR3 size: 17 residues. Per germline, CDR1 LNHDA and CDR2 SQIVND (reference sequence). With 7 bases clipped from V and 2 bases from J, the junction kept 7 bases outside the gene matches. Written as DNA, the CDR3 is TGTGCCAGTACCCCTTGGGGACTAGCGGGAAACACCGGGGAGCTGTTTTTT. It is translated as CASTPWGLAGNTGELFF.

CDR3 DNA sequence: TGTGCCAGCACCATACCTCAGTGGGGCAGGGGTGAAGCTTTCTTT. This translates into CASTIPQWGRGEAFF. The chain carries TRBV28 and TRBJ1-1, with D perhaps matching TRBD1 (6 bases). With 7 bases removed from V and 7 bases from J, the gap between germline ends came to 22 bases. CDR1 is MDHEN, CDR2 SYDVKM, per germline. The CDR3 totals 15 residues.

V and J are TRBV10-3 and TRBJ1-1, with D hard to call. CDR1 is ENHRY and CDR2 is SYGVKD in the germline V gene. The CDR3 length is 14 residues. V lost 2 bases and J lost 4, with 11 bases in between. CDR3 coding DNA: TGTGCCATCAGTGAGGCGGGAGAGACCACTGAAGCTTTCTTT. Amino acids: CAISEAGETTEAFF.

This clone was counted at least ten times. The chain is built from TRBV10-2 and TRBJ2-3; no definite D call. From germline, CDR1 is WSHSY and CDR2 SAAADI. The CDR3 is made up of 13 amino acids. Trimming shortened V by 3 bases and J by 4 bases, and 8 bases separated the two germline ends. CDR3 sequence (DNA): TGCGCCAGCAGTGAATTTATTTCAGATACGCAGTATTTT. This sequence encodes CASSEFISDTQYF.

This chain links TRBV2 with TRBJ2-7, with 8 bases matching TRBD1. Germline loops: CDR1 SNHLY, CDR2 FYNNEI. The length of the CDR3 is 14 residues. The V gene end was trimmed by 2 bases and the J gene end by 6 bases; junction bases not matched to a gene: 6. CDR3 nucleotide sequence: TGTGCCAGCAGTGAACCGTGGACAGGGAGCGAGCAGTACTTC. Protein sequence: CASSEPWTGSEQYF.

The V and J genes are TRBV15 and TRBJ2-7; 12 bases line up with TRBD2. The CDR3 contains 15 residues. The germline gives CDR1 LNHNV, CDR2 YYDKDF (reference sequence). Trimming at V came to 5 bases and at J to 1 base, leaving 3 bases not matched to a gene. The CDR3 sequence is CATSSGTSGSYEQYF. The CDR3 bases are TGTGCCACCAGCTCGGGGACTAGCGGGTCCTACGAGCAGTACTTC. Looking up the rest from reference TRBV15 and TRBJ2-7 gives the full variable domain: DAMVIQNPRYQVTQFGKPVTLSCSQTLNHNVMYWYQQKSSQAPKLLFHYYDKDFNNEADTPDNFQSRRPNTSFCFLDIRSPGLGDTAMYLCATSSGTSGSYEQYFGPGTRLTVT.

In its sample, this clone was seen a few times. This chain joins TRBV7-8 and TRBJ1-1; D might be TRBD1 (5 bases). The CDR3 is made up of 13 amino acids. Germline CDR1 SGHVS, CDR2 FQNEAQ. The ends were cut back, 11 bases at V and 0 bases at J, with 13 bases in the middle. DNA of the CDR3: TGTGCCTCCAGGAGGGGAATGAACACTGAAGCTTTCTTT. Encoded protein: CASRRGMNTEAFF.

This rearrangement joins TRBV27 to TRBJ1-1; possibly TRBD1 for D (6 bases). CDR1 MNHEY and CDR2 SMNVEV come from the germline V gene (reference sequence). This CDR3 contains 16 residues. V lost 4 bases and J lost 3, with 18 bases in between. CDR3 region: CASSSRQGSIYTEAFF. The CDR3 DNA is TGTGCCAGCAGTTCGCGTCAGGGGAGTATTTACACTGAAGCTTTCTTT.

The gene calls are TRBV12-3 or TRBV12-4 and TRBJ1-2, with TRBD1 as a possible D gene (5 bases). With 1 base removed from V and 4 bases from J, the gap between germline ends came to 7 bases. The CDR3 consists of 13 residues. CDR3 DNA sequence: TGTGCCAGCAGTTTAGGACAGAGCTATGGCTACACCTTC. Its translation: CASSLGQSYGYTF.

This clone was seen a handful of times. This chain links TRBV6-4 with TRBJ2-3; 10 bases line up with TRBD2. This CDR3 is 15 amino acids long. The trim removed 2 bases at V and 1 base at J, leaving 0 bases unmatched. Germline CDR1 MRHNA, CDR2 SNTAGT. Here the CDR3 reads CASSDGTSGTDTQYF. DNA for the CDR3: TGTGCCAGCAGTGACGGGACTAGCGGCACAGATACGCAGTATTTT.

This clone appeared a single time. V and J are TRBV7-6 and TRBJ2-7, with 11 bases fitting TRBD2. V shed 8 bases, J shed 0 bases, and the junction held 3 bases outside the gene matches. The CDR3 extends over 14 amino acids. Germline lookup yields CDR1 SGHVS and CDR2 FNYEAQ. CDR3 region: CASSLAGDSYEQYF. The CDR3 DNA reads TGTGCCAGCTCACTAGCGGGGGACTCCTACGAGCAGTACTTC.

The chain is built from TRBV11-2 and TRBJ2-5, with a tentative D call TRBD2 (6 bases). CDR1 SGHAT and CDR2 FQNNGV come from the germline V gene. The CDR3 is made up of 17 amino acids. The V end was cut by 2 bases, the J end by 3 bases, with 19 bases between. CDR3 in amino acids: CASSLFTVSAGKETQYF. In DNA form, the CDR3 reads TGTGCCAGCAGCTTATTCACTGTTAGCGCGGGGAAAGAGACCCAGTACTTC.

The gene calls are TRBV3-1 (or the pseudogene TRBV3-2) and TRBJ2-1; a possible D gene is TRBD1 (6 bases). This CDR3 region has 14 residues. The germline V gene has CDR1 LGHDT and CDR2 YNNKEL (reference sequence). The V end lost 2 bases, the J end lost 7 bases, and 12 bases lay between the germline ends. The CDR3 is CASSQSQGKNEQFF. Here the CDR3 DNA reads TGTGCCAGCAGCCAATCACAGGGTAAAAATGAGCAGTTCTTC.

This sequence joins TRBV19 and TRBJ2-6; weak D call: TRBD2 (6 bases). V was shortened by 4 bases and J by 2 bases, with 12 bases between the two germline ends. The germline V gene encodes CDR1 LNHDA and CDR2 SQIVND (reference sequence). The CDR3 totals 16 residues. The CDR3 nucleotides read TGTGCCAGTAGTAACCAGGGACTCACTGGGGCCAACGTCCTGACTTTC. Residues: CASSNQGLTGANVLTF. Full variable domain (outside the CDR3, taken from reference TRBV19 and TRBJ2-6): DGGITQSPKYLFRKEGQNVTLSCEQNLNHDAMYWYRQDPGQGLRLIYYSQIVNDFQKGDIAEGYSVSREKKESFPLTVTSAQKNPTAFYLCASSNQGLTGANVLTFGAGSRLTVL.

The CDR3 reads CASSRTGGANTGELFF. The CDR3 nucleotides are TGTGCCAGCTCACGAACAGGGGGCGCGAACACCGGGGAGCTGTTTTTT. The chain employs TRBV18 and TRBJ2-2; 9 bases match TRBD1. V shed 4 bases and J 0 bases; nucleotides not matched to a gene: 3. Per the germline V gene, CDR1 is KGHSH and CDR2 is LQKENI. CDR3 size: 16 residues.

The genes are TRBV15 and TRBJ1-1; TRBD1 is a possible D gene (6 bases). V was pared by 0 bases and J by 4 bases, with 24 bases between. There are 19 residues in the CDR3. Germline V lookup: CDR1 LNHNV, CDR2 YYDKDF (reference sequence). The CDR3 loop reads CATSRDDGQGWIAGTEAFF. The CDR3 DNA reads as TGTGCCACCAGCAGAGATGACGGGCAGGGGTGGATCGCGGGCACTGAAGCTTTCTTT.

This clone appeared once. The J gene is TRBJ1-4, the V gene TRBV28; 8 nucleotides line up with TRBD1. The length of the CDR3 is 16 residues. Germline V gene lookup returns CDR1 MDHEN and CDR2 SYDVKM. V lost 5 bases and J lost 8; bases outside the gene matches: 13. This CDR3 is CASSPLDRARFEKLFF. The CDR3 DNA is TGTGCCAGCAGTCCATTGGACAGGGCCCGCTTCGAAAAACTGTTTTTT.

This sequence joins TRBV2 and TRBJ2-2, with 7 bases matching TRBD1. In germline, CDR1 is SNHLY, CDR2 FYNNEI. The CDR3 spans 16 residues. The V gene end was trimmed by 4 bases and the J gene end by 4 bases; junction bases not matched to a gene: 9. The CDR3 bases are TGTGCCAGCAGTGCAACGAGGGGGCAGGGCACCGGGGAGCTGTTTTTT. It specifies CASSATRGQGTGELFF. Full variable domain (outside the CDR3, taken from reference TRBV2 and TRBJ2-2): EPEVTQTPSHQVTQMGQEVILRCVPISNHLYFYWYRQILGQKVEFLVSFYNNEISEKSEIFDDQFSVERPDGSNFTLKIRSTKLEDSAMYFCASSATRGQGTGELFFGEGSRLTVL.